Each of the 7 T cell receptor beta chains below was sequenced from the same sample in a study of Ad26.COV2.S vaccination and SARS-CoV-2 variants (dated by TCRdb to about 2021). This specimen's time point label, per the study, means: individuals recovered from natural SARS-CoV-2 infection. Libraries came from the immunoSEQ multiplex PCR assay. TCRdb mirrors the immuneACCESS table, restricted to in-frame sequences. Some clones are absent from its copies; in checked studies, under half trace to an unresolved V gene, and the reason for the others is unknown. Recorded for this sample are around 370,000 clones; around 90% of them occurred a single time. The ten largest clones represent 3% to 5% of the sample. The sample in question was peripheral blood, obtained after recovery from COVID-19. The receptors originated from a human donor who had recovered from COVID-19.

This clone was detected only once. V is TRBV11-2 and J is TRBJ2-3; TRBD1 matches at 9 bases. This CDR3 has 15 residues. Germline trimming cut 5 bases from V and 3 bases from J; bases unmatched to any gene: 6. In germline, CDR1 is SGHAT, CDR2 FQNNGV. The CDR3 spells CASSPGDRVTDTQYF. DNA for the CDR3: TGTGCCAGCAGCCCTGGGGACAGGGTAACAGATACGCAGTATTTT.

The J gene is TRBJ2-3, the V gene TRBV6-2 or TRBV6-3; maybe TRBD1 (5 bases). The V end lost 5 bases, the J end lost 2 bases, and 14 bases lay between the germline ends. The CDR3 is made up of 15 amino acids. The germline gives CDR1 MNHEY, CDR2 SVGEGT. CDR3 residues: CASSQGGRITDTQYF. DNA of the CDR3: TGTGCCAGCAGTCAGGGCGGACGGATCACAGATACGCAGTATTTT.

CDR3 protein: CASSLDWTGLEKLFF. DNA for the CDR3: TGTGCCAGCAGCTTGGACTGGACAGGGCTGGAAAAACTGTTTTTT. The chain uses TRBV5-5 and TRBJ1-4, with 8 bases fitting TRBD1. CDR1 is SGHKS and CDR2 is YYEKEE in the germline V gene (reference sequence). The CDR3 has 15 amino acids. Unmatched junction bases numbered 6, after V lost 0 bases and J lost 8 bases. Full variable domain (outside the CDR3, taken from reference TRBV5-5 and TRBJ1-4): DAGVTQSPTHLIKTRGQQVTLRCSPISGHKSVSWYQQVLGQGPQFIFQYYEKEERGRGNFPDRFSARQFPNYSSELNVNALLLGDSALYLCASSLDWTGLEKLFFGSGTQLSVL.

The J gene is TRBJ2-5, the V gene TRBV7-8, with D tentatively TRBD1 or TRBD2 (6 bases each). The CDR3 length is 14 residues. CDR1 SGHVS and CDR2 FQNEAQ come from the germline V gene. V dropped 6 bases and J dropped 2 bases, with 13 bases sitting between them. The CDR3 bases are TGTGCCAGCAGGGGGGGCGGGGTACAAGAGACCCAGTACTTC. Protein sequence: CASRGGGVQETQYF.

V is TRBV11-2 and J is TRBJ2-5, with D uncertain. Germline V lookup: CDR1 SGHAT, CDR2 FQNNGV. The CDR3 length is 13 residues. Between the trimmed V and J ends, which lost 2 bases and 4 bases, there was a span of 8 bases. This CDR3 is CASSLSYIETQYF. The CDR3 DNA follows: TGTGCCAGCAGCTTAAGTTATATAGAGACCCAGTACTTC.

This clone was seen a few times. The sample has other DNA sequences that encode this CDR3 too. V is TRBV12-3 or TRBV12-4 and J is TRBJ1-5, with D possibly being TRBD1 (6 bases). This CDR3 is built from 12 residues. Trimming stripped 3 bases from V and 7 bases from J, with 7 bases between. CDR3 protein: CASSFGGQPQHF. CDR3 DNA sequence: TGTGCCAGCAGTTTTGGGGGCCAGCCCCAGCATTTT.

This rearrangement joins TRBV6-6 to TRBJ2-1, with D uncertain. Germline V lookup: CDR1 MNHNY, CDR2 SVGAGI (reference sequence). V was clipped by 0 bases and J by 9 bases, with 12 bases between them. This CDR3 has 14 amino acids. The chain's CDR3 is CASSYSIQGGEQFF. The CDR3, as DNA: TGTGCCAGCAGTTACTCGATTCAAGGCGGTGAGCAGTTCTTC.